These 16 T cell receptor beta chains originate from one sample sequenced in a study of blood T cells in healthy people across ages. A J-beta primer mix and a sample-barcoded 5' primer were used in a second PCR of roughly 7 to 12 cycles. TCRdb re-called the 5' RACE reads through MiXCR, storing one row per CDR3 protein. The sample lists about 1.4 million distinct CDR3 sequences, around 59% occurring once. Sequencing was carried out using blood. These receptors all stem from a man aged 18-30 years in good health.

This clonotype showed up just a few times. This chain joins TRBV29-1 and TRBJ2-7; 7 nucleotides align to TRBD1. CDR1 SQVTM and CDR2 ANQGSEA come from the germline V gene. The CDR3 is 12 residues long. The V segment lost 4 bases and the J segment 4 bases; nucleotides outside the gene matches: 4. The CDR3 region has the DNA TGCAGCGTTGTTCAGGGGGAGTACGAGCAGTACTTC. Translated, it gives CSVVQGEYEQYF.

This rearrangement joins TRBV6-5 to TRBJ2-5; TRBD2 might be the D (5 bases). V lost 2 bases and J 4 bases, leaving 8 bases between the germline ends. This CDR3 region has 13 residues. Germline V gene sequence: CDR1 MNHEY, CDR2 SVGAGI. As DNA, the CDR3 is TGTGCCAGCAGTTACCGGGGTGTAGAGACCCAGTACTTC. As protein: CASSYRGVETQYF.

The chain employs TRBV27 and TRBJ2-1; perhaps D is TRBD1 or TRBD2 (5 bases each). CDR1 and CDR2 (germline): MNHEY, SMNVEV (reference sequence). This CDR3 has 15 amino acids. Trimming shortened V by 5 bases and J by 5 bases, and 16 bases separated the two germline ends. The DNA for the CDR3 is TGTGCCAGCAGTCGAAACGGGGCATCGGACAATGAGCAGTTCTTC. As protein: CASSRNGASDNEQFF.

This clonotype was recorded a few times. The chain has TRBV20-1 and TRBJ2-1; 8 bases are a match to TRBD2. There are 13 residues in the CDR3. V was clipped by 3 bases and J by 9 bases; unmatched bases: 7. CDR1 and CDR2 from the germline V gene are DFQATT and SNEGSKA (reference sequence). CDR3 in amino acids: CSASSGRGGEQFF. The CDR3 nucleotides read TGCAGTGCTAGTTCCGGGAGGGGGGGTGAGCAGTTCTTC.

The J gene is TRBJ2-1, the V gene TRBV7-9; no definite D call. The germline V and J ends were trimmed by 0 bases and 5 bases, with 14 bases remaining between them. The CDR3 is 16 residues long. Germline V gene lookup returns CDR1 SEHNR and CDR2 FQNEAQ (reference sequence). CDR3 sequence (DNA): TGTGCCAGCAGCTTAGCGTGGACGTCCGGAAACAATGAGCAGTTCTTC. It yields the protein CASSLAWTSGNNEQFF.

The chain links TRBV10-3 to TRBJ2-1; D remains unclear. This CDR3 region has 14 residues. The germline V gene encodes CDR1 ENHRY and CDR2 SYGVKD. V dropped 3 bases and J dropped 9 bases, with 15 bases sitting between them. The CDR3 region is CAISDLGSFSEQFF. The CDR3, as DNA: TGTGCCATCAGTGATCTGGGTAGCTTCAGTGAGCAGTTCTTC.

V usage is TRBV7-9 and J usage is TRBJ2-7; D unclear. Germline assignment: CDR1 SEHNR and CDR2 FQNEAQ (reference sequence). The V and J ends lost 5 bases and 4 bases respectively, with 18 bases between them. The CDR3 is 15 residues long. The CDR3 sequence is CASSPQLGHGYEQYF. The CDR3 region has the DNA TGTGCCAGCAGCCCCCAATTGGGTCATGGATACGAGCAGTACTTC.

This chain links TRBV20-1 with TRBJ2-5; a weak D match, TRBD1 (5 bases). The J call is uncertain, as TRBJ2-7 better fits the DNA end. The CDR3 loop spans 13 amino acids. Germline V CDR1 and CDR2: DFQATT, SNEGSKA (reference sequence). CDR3 nucleotides: TGCAGTGCTACGACGGAAAAGGGGTACGAGCAGTACTTC. Translating it yields CSATTEKGYEQYF.

The chain links TRBV20-1 to TRBJ2-3; TRBD1 agrees at 8 bases. The CDR3 contains 14 residues. J lost 3 bases, V lost 5 bases, and 7 bases had no gene match. Per germline, CDR1 DFQATT and CDR2 SNEGSKA (reference sequence). CDR3 loop: CSAGKQGATDTQYF. The DNA of the CDR3 is TGCAGTGCTGGAAAGCAGGGGGCGACAGATACGCAGTATTTT.

With regard to this clonotype: At one end, the junction sequence differs from germline, possibly due to a read error. The chain joins TRBV2 to TRBJ2-1; possible D gene TRBD2, 5 bases. The CDR3 extends over 13 amino acids. From germline, CDR1 is SNHLY and CDR2 FYNNEI. CDR3 coding DNA: TGTGCCGGCAGTGAGGGCCTAGACAATGAGCAGTTCTTC. Translation gives CAGSEGLDNEQFF.

A few counts support this clonotype. The gene calls are TRBV12-3 or TRBV12-4 and TRBJ1-2, with unresolved D. V was cut by 4 bases and J by 4 bases, with 10 bases left in between. The CDR3 contains 13 residues. In nucleotides, the CDR3 is TGTGCCAGCAGTTCCGGGTCGGCCTATGGCTACACCTTC. This codes for CASSSGSAYGYTF.

V is TRBV18 and J is TRBJ2-4; D may be TRBD1 or TRBD2 (5 bases each). The DNA matches TRBJ2-7 better at its end, which makes the J call doubtful. From germline, CDR1 is KGHSH and CDR2 LQKENI. The CDR3 runs 15 residues. Written as DNA, the CDR3 is TGTGCCAGCTCATCTACCCGGGACGGTGCCTACGAGCAGTACTTC. This encodes CASSSTRDGAYEQYF.

The V and J genes are TRBV6-5 and TRBJ2-4; 9 nucleotides agree with TRBD1. This CDR3 region has 15 residues. Germline CDR1 is MNHEY and CDR2 is SVGAGI. V dropped 6 bases and J dropped 6; count of bases not matched to a gene: 9. The CDR3, as DNA: TGTGCCAGCAGACCGGGACAGGGAGGTCGAAACATTCAGTACTTC. It yields the protein CASRPGQGGRNIQYF.

Comment on this clonotype: A read error may produce the germline difference seen at one junction end. The chain carries TRBV20-1 and TRBJ2-5; D not certain. Germline V gene data show CDR1 as DFQATT and CDR2 as SNEGSKA (reference sequence). The CDR3 extends over 14 amino acids. The CDR3 DNA reads TGCGGTGCTAGAGGTCCCCTTTGGCAAGAGACCCAGTACTTC. This sequence encodes CGARGPLWQETQYF.

The chain has TRBV7-2 and TRBJ1-4, with 8 bases lining up with TRBD1. V trimming: 1 base; J trimming: 7 bases; junction bases outside the gene matches: 5. Looked up from germline, CDR1 is SGHTA and CDR2 is FQGNSA. The CDR3 runs to 15 residues. The CDR3 coding sequence is TGTGCCAGCAGCTTAGAAGGACAGGGATTTGAAAAACTGTTTTTT. This encodes CASSLEGQGFEKLFF.

The chain uses TRBV2 and TRBJ2-1; TRBD1 aligns across 8 bases. The length of the CDR3 is 16 residues. The germline CDR1 and CDR2 sequences are SNHLY and FYNNEI. J was trimmed by 4 bases and V by 8 bases; bases with no gene match: 13. CDR3 in amino acids: CASGARTGLGYNEQFF. The CDR3 nucleotides read TGTGCCAGCGGGGCCCGGACAGGGCTTGGGTACAATGAGCAGTTCTTC.